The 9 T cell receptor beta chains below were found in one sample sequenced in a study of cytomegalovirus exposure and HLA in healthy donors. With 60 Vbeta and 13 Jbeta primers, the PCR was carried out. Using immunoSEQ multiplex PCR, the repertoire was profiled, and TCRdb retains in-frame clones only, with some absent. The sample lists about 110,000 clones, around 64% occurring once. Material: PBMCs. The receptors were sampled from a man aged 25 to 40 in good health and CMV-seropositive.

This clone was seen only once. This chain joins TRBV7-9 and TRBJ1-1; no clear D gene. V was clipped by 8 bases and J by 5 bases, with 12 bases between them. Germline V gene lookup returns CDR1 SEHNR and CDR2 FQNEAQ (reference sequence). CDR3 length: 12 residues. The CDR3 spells CASASGGTEAFF. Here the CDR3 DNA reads TGTGCCAGCGCTTCGGGTGGGACTGAAGCTTTCTTT.

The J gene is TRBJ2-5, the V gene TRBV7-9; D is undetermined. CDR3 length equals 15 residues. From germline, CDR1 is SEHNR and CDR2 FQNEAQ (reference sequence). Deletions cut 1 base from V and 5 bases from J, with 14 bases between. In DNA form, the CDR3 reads TGTGCCAGCAGCTTAGGGGTGCGTAAGGAGGAGACCCAGTACTTC. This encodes CASSLGVRKEETQYF. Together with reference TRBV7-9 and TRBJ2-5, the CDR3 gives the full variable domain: DTGVSQNPRHKITKRGQNVTFRCDPISEHNRLYWYRQTLGQGPEFLTYFQNEAQLEKSRLLSDRFSAERPKGSFSTLEIQRTEQGDSAMYLCASSLGVRKEETQYFGPGTRLLVL.

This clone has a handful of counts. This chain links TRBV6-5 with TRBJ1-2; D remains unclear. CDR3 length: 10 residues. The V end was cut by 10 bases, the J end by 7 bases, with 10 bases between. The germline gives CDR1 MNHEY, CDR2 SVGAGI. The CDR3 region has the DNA TGTGCCACCCTCTCGGGTGGCTACACCTTC. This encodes CATLSGGYTF.

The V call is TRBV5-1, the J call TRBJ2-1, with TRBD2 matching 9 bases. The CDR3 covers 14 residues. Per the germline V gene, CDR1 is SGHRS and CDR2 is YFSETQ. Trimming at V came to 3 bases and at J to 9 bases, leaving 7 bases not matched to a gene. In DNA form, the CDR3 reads TGCGCCAGCAGCTGGGGCGGGGGGGACAGTGAGCAGTTCTTC. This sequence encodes CASSWGGGDSEQFF. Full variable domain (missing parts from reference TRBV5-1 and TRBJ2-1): KAGVTQTPRYLIKTRGQQVTLSCSPISGHRSVSWYQQTPGQGLQFLFEYFSETQRNKGNFPGRFSGRQFSNSRSEMNVSTLELGDSALYLCASSWGGGDSEQFFGPGTRLTVL.

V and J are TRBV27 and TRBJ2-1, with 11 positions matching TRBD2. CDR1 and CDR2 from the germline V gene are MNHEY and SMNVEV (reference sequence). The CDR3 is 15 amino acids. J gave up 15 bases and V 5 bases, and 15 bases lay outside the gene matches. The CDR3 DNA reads TGTGCCAGCAGTAGAGGGACTAGCGGAGCAGGAGGCAGGTTCTTC. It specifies CASSRGTSGAGGRFF.

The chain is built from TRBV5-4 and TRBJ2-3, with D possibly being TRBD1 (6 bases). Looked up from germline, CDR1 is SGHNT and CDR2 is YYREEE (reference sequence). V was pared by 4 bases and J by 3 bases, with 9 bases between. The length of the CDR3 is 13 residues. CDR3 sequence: CASSVTGTDTQYF. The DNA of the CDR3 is TGTGCCAGCAGCGTAACAGGGACAGATACGCAGTATTTT.

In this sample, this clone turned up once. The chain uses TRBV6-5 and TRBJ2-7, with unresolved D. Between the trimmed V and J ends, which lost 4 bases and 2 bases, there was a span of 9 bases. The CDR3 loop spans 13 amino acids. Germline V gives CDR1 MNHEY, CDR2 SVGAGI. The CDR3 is CASSLATTYEQYF. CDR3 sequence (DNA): TGTGCCAGCAGTTTGGCCACAACCTACGAGCAGTACTTC.

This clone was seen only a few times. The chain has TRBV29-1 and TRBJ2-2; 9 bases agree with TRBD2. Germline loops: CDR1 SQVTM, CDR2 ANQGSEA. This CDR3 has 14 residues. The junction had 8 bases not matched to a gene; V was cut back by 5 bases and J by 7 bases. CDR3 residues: CSVSAGTSSGELFF. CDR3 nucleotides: TGCAGCGTTTCGGCCGGGACTAGCAGCGGGGAGCTGTTTTTT.

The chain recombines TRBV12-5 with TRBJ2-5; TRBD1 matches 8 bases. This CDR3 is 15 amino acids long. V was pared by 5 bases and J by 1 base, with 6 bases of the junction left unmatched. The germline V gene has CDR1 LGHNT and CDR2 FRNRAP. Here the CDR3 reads CASGPAGTGQETQYF. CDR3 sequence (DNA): TGTGCTAGTGGTCCCGCTGGGACAGGCCAAGAGACCCAGTACTTC.